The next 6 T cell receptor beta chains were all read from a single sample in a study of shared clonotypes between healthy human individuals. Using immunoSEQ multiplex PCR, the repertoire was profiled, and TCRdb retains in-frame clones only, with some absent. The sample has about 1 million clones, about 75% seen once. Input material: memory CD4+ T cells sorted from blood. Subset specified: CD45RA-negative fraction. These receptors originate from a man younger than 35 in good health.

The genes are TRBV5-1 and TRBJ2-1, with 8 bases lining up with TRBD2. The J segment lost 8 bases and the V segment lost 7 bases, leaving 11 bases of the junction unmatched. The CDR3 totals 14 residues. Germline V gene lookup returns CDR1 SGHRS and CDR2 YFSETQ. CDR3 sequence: CASRLSGISDEQFF. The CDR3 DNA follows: TGCGCCAGCCGACTTAGCGGGATAAGTGATGAGCAGTTCTTC.

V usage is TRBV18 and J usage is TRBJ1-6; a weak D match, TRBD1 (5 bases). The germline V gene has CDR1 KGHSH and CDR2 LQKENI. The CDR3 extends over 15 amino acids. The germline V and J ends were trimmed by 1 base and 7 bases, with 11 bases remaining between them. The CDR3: CASSPQQGENSPLHF. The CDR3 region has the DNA TGTGCCAGCTCACCACAGCAGGGAGAAAATTCACCCCTCCACTTT.

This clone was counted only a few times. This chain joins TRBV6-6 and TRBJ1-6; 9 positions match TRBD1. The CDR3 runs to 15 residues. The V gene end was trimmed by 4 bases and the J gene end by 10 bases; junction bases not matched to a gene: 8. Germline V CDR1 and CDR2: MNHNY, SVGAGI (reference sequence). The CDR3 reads CASSSGTGIESPLHF. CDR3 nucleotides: TGTGCCAGCAGTTCCGGGACAGGGATAGAGTCACCCCTCCACTTT.

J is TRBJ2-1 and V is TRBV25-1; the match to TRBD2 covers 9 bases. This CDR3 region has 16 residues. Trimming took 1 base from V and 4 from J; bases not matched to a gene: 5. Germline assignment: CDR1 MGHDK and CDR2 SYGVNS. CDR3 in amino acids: CASSESTSGLYNEQFF. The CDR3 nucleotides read TGTGCCAGCAGTGAATCAACTAGCGGGCTGTACAATGAGCAGTTCTTC.

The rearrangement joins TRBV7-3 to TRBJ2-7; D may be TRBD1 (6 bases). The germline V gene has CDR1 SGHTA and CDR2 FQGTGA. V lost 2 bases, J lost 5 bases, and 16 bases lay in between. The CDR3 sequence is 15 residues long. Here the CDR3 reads CASSLGDIKNHEQYF. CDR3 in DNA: TGTGCCAGCAGCTTAGGGGACATTAAAAATCACGAGCAGTACTTC.

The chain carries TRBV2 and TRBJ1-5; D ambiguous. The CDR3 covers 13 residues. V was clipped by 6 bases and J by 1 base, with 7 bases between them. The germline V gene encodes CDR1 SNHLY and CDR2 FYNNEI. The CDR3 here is CASRQISNQPQHF. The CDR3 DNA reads TGTGCCAGCAGGCAGATAAGCAATCAGCCCCAGCATTTT.